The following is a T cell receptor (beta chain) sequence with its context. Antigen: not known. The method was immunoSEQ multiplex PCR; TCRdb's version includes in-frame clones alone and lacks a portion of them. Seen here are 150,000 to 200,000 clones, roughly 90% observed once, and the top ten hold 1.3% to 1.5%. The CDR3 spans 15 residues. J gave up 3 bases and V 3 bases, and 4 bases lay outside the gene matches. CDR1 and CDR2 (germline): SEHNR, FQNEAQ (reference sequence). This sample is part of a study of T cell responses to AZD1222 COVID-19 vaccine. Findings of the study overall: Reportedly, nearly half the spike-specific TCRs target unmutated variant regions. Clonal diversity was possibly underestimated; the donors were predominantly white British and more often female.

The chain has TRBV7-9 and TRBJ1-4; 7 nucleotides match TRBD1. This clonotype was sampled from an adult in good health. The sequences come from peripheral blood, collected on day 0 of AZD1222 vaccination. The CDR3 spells CASSFSGGPNEKLFF. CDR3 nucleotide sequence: TGTGCCAGCAGCTTTTCAGGGGGACCTAATGAAAAACTGTTTTTT.